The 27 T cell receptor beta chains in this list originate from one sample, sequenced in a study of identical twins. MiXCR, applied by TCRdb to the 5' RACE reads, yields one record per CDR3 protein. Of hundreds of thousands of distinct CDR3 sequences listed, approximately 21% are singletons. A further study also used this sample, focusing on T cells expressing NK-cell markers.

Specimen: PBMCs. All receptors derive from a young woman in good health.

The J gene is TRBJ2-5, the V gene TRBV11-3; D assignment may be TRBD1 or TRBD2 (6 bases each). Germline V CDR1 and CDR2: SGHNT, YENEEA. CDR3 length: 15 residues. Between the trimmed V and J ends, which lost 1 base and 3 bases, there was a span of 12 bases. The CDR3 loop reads CASSLVGGLEETQYF. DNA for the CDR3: TGTGCCAGCAGCTTAGTAGGGGGGCTGGAAGAGACCCAGTACTTC.

Here the CDR3 DNA reads TGTGCCAGCAGCCAACAGGGGAGGTCCTACAATGAGCAGTTCTTC. Protein sequence: CASSQQGRSYNEQFF. This chain connects TRBV11-2 to TRBJ2-1, with D tentatively TRBD1 (7 bases). This CDR3 is 15 amino acids long. The V and J ends lost 5 bases and 1 base respectively, with 12 bases between them. The germline CDR1 and CDR2 sequences are SGHAT and FQNNGV.

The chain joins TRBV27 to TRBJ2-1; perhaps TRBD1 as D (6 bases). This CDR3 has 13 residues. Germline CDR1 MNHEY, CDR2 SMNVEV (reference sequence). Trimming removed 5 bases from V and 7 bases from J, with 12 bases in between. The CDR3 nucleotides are TGTGCCAGCAGTCTGCACAGGGTTAATGAGCAGTTCTTC. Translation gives CASSLHRVNEQFF.

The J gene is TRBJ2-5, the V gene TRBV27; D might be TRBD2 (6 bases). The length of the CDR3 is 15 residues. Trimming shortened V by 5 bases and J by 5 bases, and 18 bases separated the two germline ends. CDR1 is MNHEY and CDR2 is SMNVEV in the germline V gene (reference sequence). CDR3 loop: CASSPRLGGSETQYF. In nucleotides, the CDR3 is TGTGCCAGCAGTCCCCGGTTGGGGGGTTCGGAGACCCAGTACTTC.

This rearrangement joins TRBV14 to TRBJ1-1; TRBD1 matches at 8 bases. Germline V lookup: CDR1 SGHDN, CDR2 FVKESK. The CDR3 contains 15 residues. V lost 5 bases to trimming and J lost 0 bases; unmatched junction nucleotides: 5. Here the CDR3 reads CASSSQGAVNTEAFF. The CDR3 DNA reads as TGTGCCAGCAGCTCTCAGGGGGCTGTGAACACTGAAGCTTTCTTT. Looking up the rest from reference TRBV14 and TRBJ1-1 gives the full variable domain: EAGVTQFPSHSVIEKGQTVTLRCDPISGHDNLYWYRRVMGKEIKFLLHFVKESKQDESGMPNNRFLAERTGGTYSTLKVQPAELEDSGVYFCASSSQGAVNTEAFFGQGTRLTVV.

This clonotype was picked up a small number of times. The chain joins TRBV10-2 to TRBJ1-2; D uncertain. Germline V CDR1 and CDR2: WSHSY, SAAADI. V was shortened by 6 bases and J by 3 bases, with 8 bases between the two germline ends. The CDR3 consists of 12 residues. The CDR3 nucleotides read TGCGCCAGCAGGGACGGAGACTATGGCTACACCTTC. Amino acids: CASRDGDYGYTF.

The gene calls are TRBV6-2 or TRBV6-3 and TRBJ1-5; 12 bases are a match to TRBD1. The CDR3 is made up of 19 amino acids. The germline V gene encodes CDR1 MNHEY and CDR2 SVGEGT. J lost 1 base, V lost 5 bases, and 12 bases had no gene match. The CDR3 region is CASSAPGQGAFGSNQPQHF. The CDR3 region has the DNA TGTGCCAGCAGTGCGCCGGGACAGGGGGCCTTCGGGAGCAATCAGCCCCAGCATTTT.

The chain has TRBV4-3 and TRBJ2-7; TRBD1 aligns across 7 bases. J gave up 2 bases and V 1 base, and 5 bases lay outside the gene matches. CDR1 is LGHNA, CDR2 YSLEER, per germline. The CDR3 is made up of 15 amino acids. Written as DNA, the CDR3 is TGCGCCAGCAGCCAAGTTGAGGGGACAGCCTACGAGCAGTACTTC. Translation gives CASSQVEGTAYEQYF.

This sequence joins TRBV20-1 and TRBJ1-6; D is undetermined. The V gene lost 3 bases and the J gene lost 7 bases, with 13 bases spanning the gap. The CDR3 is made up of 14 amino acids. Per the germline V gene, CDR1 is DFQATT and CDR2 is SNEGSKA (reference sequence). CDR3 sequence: CSAREPYGNSPLHF. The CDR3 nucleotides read TGCAGTGCTAGGGAACCCTACGGGAATTCACCCCTCCACTTT.

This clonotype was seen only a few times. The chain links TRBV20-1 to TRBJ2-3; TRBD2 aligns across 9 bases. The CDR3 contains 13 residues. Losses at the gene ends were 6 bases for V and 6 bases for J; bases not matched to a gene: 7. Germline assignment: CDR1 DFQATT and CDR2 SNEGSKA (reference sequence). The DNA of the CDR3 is TGCAGTGCGCGGGGGGGCAGTTTGGATACGCAGTATTTT. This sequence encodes CSARGGSLDTQYF.

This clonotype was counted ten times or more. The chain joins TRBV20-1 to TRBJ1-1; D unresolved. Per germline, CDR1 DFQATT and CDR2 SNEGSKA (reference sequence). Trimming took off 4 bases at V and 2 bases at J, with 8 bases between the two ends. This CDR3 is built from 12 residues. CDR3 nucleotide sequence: TGCAGTGCTACCAATGAAAACACTGAAGCTTTCTTT. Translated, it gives CSATNENTEAFF.

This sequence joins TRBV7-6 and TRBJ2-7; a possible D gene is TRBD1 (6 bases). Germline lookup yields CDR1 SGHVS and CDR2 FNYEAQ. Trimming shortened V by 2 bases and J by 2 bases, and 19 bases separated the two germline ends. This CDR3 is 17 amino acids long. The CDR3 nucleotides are TGTGCCAGCAGCTTATCACTATACCGGGACACAACCTACGAGCAGTACTTC. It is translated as CASSLSLYRDTTYEQYF.

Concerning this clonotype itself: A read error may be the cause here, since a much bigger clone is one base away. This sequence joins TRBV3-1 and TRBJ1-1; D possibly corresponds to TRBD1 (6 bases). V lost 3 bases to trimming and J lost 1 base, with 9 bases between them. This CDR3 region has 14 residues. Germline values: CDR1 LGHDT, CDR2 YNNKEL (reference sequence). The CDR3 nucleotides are TGTGCCAGCAGCCACTCGACAGGGAACACTGAAGCTTTCTTT. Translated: CASSHSTGNTEAFF.

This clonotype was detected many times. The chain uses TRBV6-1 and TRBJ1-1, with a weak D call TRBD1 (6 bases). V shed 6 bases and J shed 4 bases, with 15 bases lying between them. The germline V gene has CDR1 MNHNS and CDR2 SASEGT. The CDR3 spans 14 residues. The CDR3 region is CASRPFGGATEAFF. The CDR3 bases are TGTGCCAGCAGACCTTTTGGGGGGGCCACTGAAGCTTTCTTT.

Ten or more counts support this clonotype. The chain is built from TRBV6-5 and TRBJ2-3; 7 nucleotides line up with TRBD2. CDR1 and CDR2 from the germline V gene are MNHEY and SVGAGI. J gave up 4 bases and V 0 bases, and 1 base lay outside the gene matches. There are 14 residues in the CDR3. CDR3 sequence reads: CASSYSRESDTQYF. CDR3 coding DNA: TGTGCCAGCAGTTACTCGCGGGAGTCAGATACGCAGTATTTT.

The CDR3 DNA reads as TGCGCCAGCAGACGGACAGCTGGGGCCAACGTCCTGACTTTC. This codes for CASRRTAGANVLTF. This chain connects TRBV5-1 to TRBJ2-6; possible D gene TRBD1, 6 bases. The germline gives CDR1 SGHRS, CDR2 YFSETQ. This CDR3 contains 14 residues. Trimming removed 5 bases from V and 2 bases from J, with 8 bases in between. Full variable domain (remainder filled in from reference TRBV5-1 and TRBJ2-6): KAGVTQTPRYLIKTRGQQVTLSCSPISGHRSVSWYQQTPGQGLQFLFEYFSETQRNKGNFPGRFSGRQFSNSRSEMNVSTLELGDSALYLCASRRTAGANVLTFGAGSRLTVL.

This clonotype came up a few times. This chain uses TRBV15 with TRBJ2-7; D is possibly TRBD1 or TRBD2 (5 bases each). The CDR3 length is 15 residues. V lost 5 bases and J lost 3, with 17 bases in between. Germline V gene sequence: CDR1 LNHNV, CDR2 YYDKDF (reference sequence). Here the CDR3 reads CATSPHKRGGYEQYF. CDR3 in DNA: TGTGCCACCAGCCCCCATAAACGGGGCGGCTACGAGCAGTACTTC.

As DNA, the CDR3 is TGCGCCAGCCCCACCACTAGCTCTCCAACCTACGAGCAGTACTTC. It translates to CASPTTSSPTYEQYF. The chain employs TRBV10-1 and TRBJ2-7; D is perhaps TRBD2 (6 bases). This CDR3 has 15 residues. Trimming removed 8 bases at V and 2 bases at J, with 19 bases between. CDR1 and CDR2 (germline): WNHNN, SYGVQD (reference sequence).

The CDR3 bases are TGCAGTGCTAGAGATGGGGGACAGGTGGTGAAGACCCAGTACTTC. This translates into CSARDGGQVVKTQYF. V is TRBV20-1 and J is TRBJ2-5; 8 bases agree with TRBD1. The trim removed 0 bases at V and 6 bases at J, leaving 9 bases unmatched. The V gene's germline CDR1 is DFQATT and CDR2 SNEGSKA (reference sequence). The CDR3 contains 15 residues.

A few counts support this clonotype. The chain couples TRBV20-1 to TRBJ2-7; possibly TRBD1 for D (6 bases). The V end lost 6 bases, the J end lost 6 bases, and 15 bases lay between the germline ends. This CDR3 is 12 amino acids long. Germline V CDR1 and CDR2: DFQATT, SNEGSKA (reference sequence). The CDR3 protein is CSAGHPSREQYF. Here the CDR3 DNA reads TGCAGTGCGGGACATCCTAGCCGCGAGCAGTACTTC.

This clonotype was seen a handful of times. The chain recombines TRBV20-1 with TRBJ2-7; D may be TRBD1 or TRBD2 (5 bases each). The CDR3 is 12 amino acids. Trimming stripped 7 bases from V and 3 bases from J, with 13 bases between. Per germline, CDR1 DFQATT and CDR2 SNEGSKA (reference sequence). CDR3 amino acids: CSVSPRGYEQYF. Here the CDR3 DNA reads TGCAGTGTCAGCCCGAGGGGCTACGAGCAGTACTTC.

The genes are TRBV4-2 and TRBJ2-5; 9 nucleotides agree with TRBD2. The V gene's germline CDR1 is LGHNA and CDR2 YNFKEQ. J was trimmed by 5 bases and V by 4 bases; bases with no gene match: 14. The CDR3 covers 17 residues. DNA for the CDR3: TGTGCCAGCAGCCCGAACGAGGGGCTAGCGGGGCAGGAGACCCAGTACTTC. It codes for CASSPNEGLAGQETQYF.

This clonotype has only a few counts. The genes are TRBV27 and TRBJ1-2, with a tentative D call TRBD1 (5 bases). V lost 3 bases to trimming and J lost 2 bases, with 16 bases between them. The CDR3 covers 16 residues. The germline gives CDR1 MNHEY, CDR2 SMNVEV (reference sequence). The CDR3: CASSFASRNRNYGYTF. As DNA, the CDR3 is TGTGCCAGCAGTTTTGCTTCTCGGAACAGGAACTATGGCTACACCTTC.

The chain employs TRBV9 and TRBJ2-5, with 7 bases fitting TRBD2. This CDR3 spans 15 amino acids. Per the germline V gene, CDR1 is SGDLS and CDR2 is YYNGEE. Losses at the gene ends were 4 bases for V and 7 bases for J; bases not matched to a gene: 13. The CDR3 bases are TGTGCCAGCAGCTACCGGGAGGACGGAAAGAGGACCCAGTACTTC. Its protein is CASSYREDGKRTQYF.

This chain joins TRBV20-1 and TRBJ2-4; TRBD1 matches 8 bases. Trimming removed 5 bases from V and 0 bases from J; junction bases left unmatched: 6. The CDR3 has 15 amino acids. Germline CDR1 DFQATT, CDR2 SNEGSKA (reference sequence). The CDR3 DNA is TGCAGTGCTTCTTCAGGACAGGGAGCCAAAAACATTCAGTACTTC. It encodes CSASSGQGAKNIQYF.

The CDR3 is CASRRGWGTDTQYF. The CDR3, as DNA: TGTGCCAGCAGGAGGGGGTGGGGCACAGATACGCAGTATTTT. The chain couples TRBV6-1 to TRBJ2-3, with D possibly TRBD1 on 6 matching bases. Per the germline V gene, CDR1 is MNHNS and CDR2 is SASEGT. This CDR3 comprises 14 residues. Trimming took 6 bases from V and 1 from J, leaving 11 bases between them.

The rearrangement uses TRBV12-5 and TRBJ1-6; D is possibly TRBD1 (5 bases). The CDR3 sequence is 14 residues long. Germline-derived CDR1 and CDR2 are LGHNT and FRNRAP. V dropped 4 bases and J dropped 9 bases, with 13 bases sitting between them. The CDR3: CASGYGERGSPLHF. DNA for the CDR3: TGTGCTAGTGGTTACGGAGAAAGGGGTTCACCCCTCCACTTT.